This T cell receptor (beta chain) was recorded in a study of cytomegalovirus exposure and HLA in healthy donors. Germline V gives CDR1 ENHRY, CDR2 SYGVKD. With 6 bases clipped from V and 4 bases from J, the junction kept 3 bases outside the gene matches. This CDR3 is built from 13 residues. The PCR contained 60 Vbeta and 13 Jbeta primers. Using immunoSEQ multiplex PCR, the repertoire was profiled, and TCRdb retains in-frame clones only, with some absent. The data contain approximately 190,000 clones, roughly four fifths of them singletons. Study results and limitations: Being productive about 87% or about 30% of the time was typical of most TCR beta V segments in an earlier analysis.

Of note for this clone: Its antigen is unidentified.

This clonotype originated in a woman aged 18 to 35 in good health and CMV-seronegative. Specimen: PBMCs. V is TRBV10-3 and J is TRBJ1-1; TRBD1 matches 9 bases. The chain's CDR3 is CAISDRGGTEAFF. CDR3 bases: TGTGCCATCAGCGACAGGGGGGGCACTGAAGCTTTCTTT.